Listed below are T cell receptor beta chains from one sample, sequenced in a study of naive and memory T cell subsets. TCRdb redid the calling of the UMI-ligation and nested PCR reads with MiXCR, one entry per CDR3 protein. The sample lists roughly 130,000 distinct CDR3 sequences, roughly 36% occurring once. Input material: central memory CD4+ T cells from blood. These receptor sequences come from a human donor in good health. Each CDR3 is given with its conserved first and last residue. D genes are given only for firm matches. Size tells how often a clone was seen (once, few, many) or the class of an expanded clone, and some rows leave it out.

>TRBJ1-2|TRBD1|TRBV7-2|NA
CASSSPGTGSSAYGYTF
TGTGCCAGCAGCTCGCCCGGGACAGGGAGTTCCGCTTACGGCTACACCTTC
>TRBJ1-1|NA|TRBV20-1|once
CSARSGAWTEAFF
TGCAGTGCTAGATCAGGGGCCTGGACTGAAGCTTTCTTT
>TRBJ2-1|NA|TRBV24-1|few
CATSDDYSNEQFF
TGTGCCACCAGTGATGACTACAGCAATGAGCAGTTCTTC
>TRBJ2-3|NA|TRBV19|many
CASSKLPSAGADTQYF
TGTGCCAGTAGTAAGTTGCCTTCGGCTGGCGCAGATACGCAGTATTTT
>TRBJ2-1|TRBD2|TRBV18|many
CASSAKTSGNYNEQFF
TGTGCCAGCTCAGCTAAGACTAGCGGGAATTACAATGAGCAGTTCTTC
>TRBJ1-2|NA|TRBV28|few
CASSDSIYGYTF
TGTGCCAGCAGCGACAGCATCTATGGCTACACCTTC
>TRBJ2-1|NA|TRBV2|few
CASFASSGGEQFF
TGTGCCAGCTTCGCCAGCTCCGGCGGTGAGCAGTTCTTC
>TRBJ2-1|NA|TRBV5-1|NA
CASSLGFFRGGGNEQFF
TGCGCCAGCAGCTTGGGATTTTTCAGGGGCGGGGGCAATGAGCAGTTCTTC
>TRBJ2-3|NA|TRBV6-6|NA
CASSYQATRISTDTQYF
TGTGCCAGCAGTTACCAAGCTACCAGGATCAGCACAGATACGCAGTATTTT
>TRBJ2-1|NA|TRBV5-4|NA
CASSLPGDNEQFF
TGTGCCAGCAGCTTGCCAGGGGACAATGAGCAGTTCTTC
>TRBJ2-3|TRBD2|TRBV20-1|NA
CSAPRLAGAPDTQYF
TGCAGTGCTCCCCGACTAGCGGGAGCCCCAGATACGCAGTATTTT
>TRBJ2-1|TRBD2|TRBV7-8|many
CASSWGLAVGLYNEQFF
TGTGCCAGCAGTTGGGGACTAGCGGTTGGACTCTACAATGAGCAGTTCTTC
>TRBJ2-7|TRBD2|TRBV6-5|NA
CASSYSGGGPPYEQYF
TGTGCCAGCAGTTACTCGGGGGGAGGGCCCCCCTACGAGCAGTACTTC
>TRBJ1-4|NA|TRBV5-1|few
CASSRGLDEKLFF
TGCGCCAGCAGCAGGGGCCTAGATGAAAAACTGTTTTTT
>TRBJ2-1|NA|TRBV4-3|NA
CASSREPKQGPYNEQFF
TGCGCCAGCAGCCGAGAACCGAAACAGGGCCCCTACAATGAGCAGTTCTTC
>TRBJ2-7|TRBD1|TRBV6-5|NA
CASAPGQAYEQYF
TGTGCCAGCGCCCCGGGACAGGCCTACGAGCAGTACTTC
>TRBJ2-5|NA|TRBV30|once
CAWSVLGTQYF
TGTGCCTGGAGTGTACTGGGGACCCAGTACTTC
>TRBJ2-7|NA|TRBV7-6|NA
CASSLVGINEQYF
TGTGCCAGCAGCTTAGTAGGGATTAACGAGCAGTACTTC
>TRBJ2-1|NA|TRBV29-1|NA
CSVPANRPNEQFF
TGCAGCGTTCCTGCAAACAGACCGAATGAGCAGTTCTTC
>TRBJ2-6|NA|TRBV15|NA
CATSREGSGANVLTF
TGTGCCACCAGCAGAGAGGGCTCTGGGGCCAACGTCCTGACTTTC
>TRBJ2-5|NA|TRBV29-1|NA
CSVVGTETQYF
TGCAGCGTTGTGGGGACAGAGACCCAGTACTTC
>TRBJ2-1|TRBD2|TRBV6-5|few
CASSSHSGSSYNEQFF
TGTGCCAGCAGTTCACATAGCGGGAGCTCCTACAATGAGCAGTTCTTC
>TRBJ2-2|NA|TRBV7-7|few
CASSLKQNGELFF
TGTGCTAGCAGCTTGAAACAAAACGGGGAGCTGTTTTTT
>TRBJ2-1|NA|TRBV6-5|NA
CASSYSTADGAEQFF
TGTGCCAGCAGTTACAGTACCGCGGACGGGGCGGAGCAGTTCTTC
>TRBJ2-7|TRBD2|TRBV19|NA
CASSIAPGGSYEQYF
TGTGCCAGTAGTATCGCTCCGGGAGGGTCCTACGAGCAGTACTTC
>TRBJ2-1|TRBD2|TRBV10-1|few
CASSPGLGSYNEQFF
TGCGCCAGCAGTCCTGGACTAGGCTCCTACAATGAGCAGTTCTTC
>TRBJ2-7|NA|TRBV25-1|NA
CASSDRALSEQYF
TGTGCCAGCAGTGACAGGGCCTTGTCGGAGCAGTACTTC
>TRBJ1-1|NA|TRBV12-3/TRBV12-4|many
CASSDDREAFF
TGTGCCAGCAGTGATGACAGGGAAGCTTTCTTT
>TRBJ2-7|TRBD2|TRBV30|few
CAWSTNRGGFSYEQYF
TGTGCCTGGAGTACGAACCGGGGGGGCTTCTCCTACGAGCAGTACTTC
>TRBJ2-1|NA|TRBV6-2/TRBV6-3|few
CASSYQAGLGNEQFF
TGTGCCAGCAGTTACCAAGCCGGCCTCGGCAATGAGCAGTTCTTC
>TRBJ2-1|NA|TRBV24-1|NA
CATSDYGEAEQFF
TGTGCCACCAGTGACTACGGGGAGGCTGAGCAGTTCTTC
>TRBJ2-1|TRBD2|TRBV6-2/TRBV6-3|NA
CASSRSGSLYNEQFF
TGTGCCAGCAGCCGAAGCGGGAGTTTGTATAATGAGCAGTTCTTC
>TRBJ2-2|TRBD2|TRBV3-1|NA
CASSLKAGRNTGELFF
TGTGCCAGCAGCCTCAAAGCGGGAAGGAACACCGGGGAGCTGTTTTTT
>TRBJ1-5|TRBD1|TRBV20-1|few
CSAGGQASRNQPQHF
TGCAGTGCGGGGGGACAGGCGAGCCGCAATCAGCCCCAGCATTTT
>TRBJ1-4|TRBD1|TRBV4-1|once
CASSQSPGQGNEKLFF
TGCGCCAGCAGCCAATCTCCGGGACAGGGCAATGAAAAACTGTTTTTT
>TRBJ2-3|NA|TRBV6-5|few
CASGRGVAEGTQYF
TGTGCCAGCGGACGCGGGGTGGCAGAAGGTACGCAGTATTTT
>TRBJ1-5|NA|TRBV6-2/TRBV6-3|NA
CASSTPQALTNQPQHF
TGTGCCAGCAGCACCCCACAGGCCTTGACAAATCAGCCCCAGCATTTT
>TRBJ1-1|NA|TRBV18|many
CASSPIQADTEAFF
TGTGCCAGCTCACCAATTCAGGCAGATACTGAAGCTTTCTTT
>TRBJ2-2|TRBD2|TRBV5-1|few
CASSLGAGFDTGELFF
TGCGCCAGCAGCTTGGGAGCGGGATTCGACACCGGGGAGCTGTTTTTT
>TRBJ2-3|TRBD2|TRBV5-4|NA
CASSNLAGRTDTQYF
TGTGCCAGCAGTAACCTAGCGGGACGCACAGATACGCAGTATTTT
>TRBJ2-7|TRBD1|TRBV9|NA
CASSVDLGTGSYEQYF
TGTGCCAGCAGCGTAGATCTAGGGACAGGCTCCTACGAGCAGTACTTC
>TRBJ2-2|TRBD1|TRBV12-3/TRBV12-4|many
CASTIGQGRGELFF
TGTGCCAGCACAATCGGACAGGGGAGAGGGGAGCTGTTTTTT
>TRBJ2-2|NA|TRBV12-5|NA
CASGLGTGQGHTGELFF
NA
>TRBJ1-1|NA|TRBV28|NA
CASSPGPTRTEAFF
TGTGCCAGCAGCCCGGGACCGACCCGCACTGAAGCTTTCTTT
>TRBJ2-3|TRBD2|TRBV20-1|NA
CSAMASGRAWDTQYF
TGCAGTGCTATGGCTAGCGGGAGGGCCTGGGATACGCAGTATTTT
>TRBJ2-7|NA|TRBV7-2|NA
CASSLEFGTPYEQYF
TGTGCCAGCAGCTTAGAATTCGGGACGCCGTACGAGCAGTACTTC
>TRBJ2-7|TRBD2|TRBV19|few
CASSQKRGSYEQYF
TGTGCCAGTAGTCAAAAGCGGGGGAGCTACGAGCAGTACTTC
>TRBJ2-2|NA|TRBV7-8|few
CASSPFGGPNTGELFF
TGTGCCAGCAGCCCTTTCGGGGGGCCGAACACCGGGGAGCTGTTTTTT
>TRBJ2-1|TRBD2|TRBV10-3|NA
CAISGKTSDLDNEQFF
TGTGCCATCAGTGGGAAGACTAGCGACCTAGACAATGAGCAGTTCTTC
>TRBJ2-3|TRBD2|TRBV6-2/TRBV6-3|few
CASSGTSDQTTQYF
TGTGCCAGCAGTGGGACTAGTGATCAGACGACGCAGTATTTT
>TRBJ2-2|NA|TRBV30|NA
CAWRKEGTGELFF
TGTGCCTGGAGAAAAGAAGGAACCGGGGAGCTGTTTTTT
>TRBJ2-7|TRBD2|TRBV18|NA
CASSPPLSGRGYEQYF
TGTGCCAGCTCACCACCACTAAGCGGGAGAGGCTACGAGCAGTACTTC